Listed below are T cell receptor beta chains from one sample, sequenced in a study of blood T cell repertoires in COVID-19. The method was immunoSEQ multiplex PCR; TCRdb's version includes in-frame clones alone and lacks a portion of them. This sample has about 210,000 clones; roughly 87% occur once, and the top ten carry about 9.3%. The sequenced sample was PBMCs or T cells enriched from blood (not recorded which). The receptor source for this set is a man younger than 30 with acute COVID-19. Each CDR3 is given with its conserved first and last residue. A D gene is named only where the DNA matches it firmly. Only part of the rows carry a size: once, few, many, or a class if the clone is expanded.

d_call: .
v_call: TRBV28
clone_size: .
cdr3_length: 16
cdr3_aa: CASSLDSTRAGGGYTF

d_call: TRBD2
v_call: TRBV5-1
clone_size: .
cdr3_length: 15
cdr3_aa: CASSPGTREVDEQFF

d_call: .
v_call: TRBV19
clone_size: .
cdr3_length: 15
cdr3_aa: CASSIGASGANVLTF

d_call: TRBD1
v_call: TRBV19
clone_size: .
cdr3_length: 12
cdr3_aa: CASSTGGDGYTF

d_call: TRBD2
v_call: TRBV6-5
clone_size: .
cdr3_length: 16
cdr3_aa: CASSYMGGSSYNEQFF

d_call: .
v_call: TRBV24-1
clone_size: once
cdr3_length: 13
cdr3_aa: CATSATALWGYTF

d_call: TRBD2
v_call: TRBV11-2
clone_size: .
cdr3_length: 15
cdr3_aa: CASSGTSGRMNEQYF

d_call: TRBD2
v_call: TRBV5-1
clone_size: once
cdr3_length: 14
cdr3_aa: CASSLSGMPYEQYF

d_call: TRBD2
v_call: TRBV7-9
clone_size: .
cdr3_length: 15
cdr3_aa: CASGIGTSVQETQYF

d_call: TRBD1
v_call: TRBV7-3
clone_size: .
cdr3_length: 15
cdr3_aa: CASSFLGQGQSEQFF

d_call: TRBD1
v_call: TRBV25-1
clone_size: .
cdr3_length: 14
cdr3_aa: CASRPGQGTYEQYF

d_call: TRBD1
v_call: TRBV28
clone_size: once
cdr3_length: 15
cdr3_aa: CASSERGGGLEKLFF

d_call: .
v_call: TRBV29-1
clone_size: .
cdr3_length: 13
cdr3_aa: CSVELTGPGELFF

d_call: .
v_call: TRBV2
clone_size: .
cdr3_length: 14
cdr3_aa: CASSYSDRDTEAFF

d_call: .
v_call: TRBV6-5
clone_size: once
cdr3_length: 13
cdr3_aa: CASMEQGSSPLHF

d_call: TRBD2
v_call: TRBV19
clone_size: .
cdr3_length: 16
cdr3_aa: CASSPTFSGGSNEQFF

d_call: .
v_call: TRBV19
clone_size: .
cdr3_length: 17
cdr3_aa: CASSIPLSWARNQPQHF

d_call: .
v_call: TRBV5-1
clone_size: .
cdr3_length: 14
cdr3_aa: CASSPDEGSYEQYF

d_call: TRBD2
v_call: TRBV7-8
clone_size: .
cdr3_length: 14
cdr3_aa: CATEGLAGVNEQYF

d_call: TRBD1
v_call: TRBV29-1
clone_size: .
cdr3_length: 15
cdr3_aa: CSVVIGQGYTYEQYF

d_call: .
v_call: TRBV5-6
clone_size: .
cdr3_length: 13
cdr3_aa: CASSVSGPDTQYF

d_call: .
v_call: TRBV7-3
clone_size: few
cdr3_length: 14
cdr3_aa: CASSPWSGAYEQYF

d_call: .
v_call: TRBV30
clone_size: .
cdr3_length: 13
cdr3_aa: CAVRDSNTGELFF

d_call: .
v_call: TRBV3-1/TRBV3-2
clone_size: .
cdr3_length: 13
cdr3_aa: CASSQDFGARLCF

d_call: .
v_call: TRBV7-6
clone_size: .
cdr3_length: 14
cdr3_aa: CASSRRGGQDEQFF

d_call: TRBD2
v_call: TRBV2
clone_size: .
cdr3_length: 15
cdr3_aa: CASRETSGDSYEQYF

d_call: TRBD1
v_call: TRBV5-1
clone_size: .
cdr3_length: 14
cdr3_aa: CASSSRQGGEKLFF

d_call: TRBD1
v_call: TRBV6-6
clone_size: .
cdr3_length: 15
cdr3_aa: CASKGQGGATDTQYF

d_call: .
v_call: TRBV19
clone_size: .
cdr3_length: 16
cdr3_aa: CASSGWRLDRAGELFF

d_call: .
v_call: TRBV3-1/TRBV3-2
clone_size: .
cdr3_length: 16
cdr3_aa: CASSPLPGGPNSPLHF

d_call: .
v_call: TRBV3-1/TRBV3-2
clone_size: .
cdr3_length: 12
cdr3_aa: CASSSPGNIQYF

d_call: .
v_call: TRBV4-1
clone_size: .
cdr3_length: 14
cdr3_aa: CASSPPGEVWPLHF

d_call: .
v_call: TRBV7-2
clone_size: .
cdr3_length: 13
cdr3_aa: CASSASGSYEQYF

d_call: TRBD1
v_call: TRBV27
clone_size: .
cdr3_length: 13
cdr3_aa: CASSSTGEETQYF

d_call: .
v_call: TRBV24-1
clone_size: .
cdr3_length: 14
cdr3_aa: CATSDTGSNTEAFF

d_call: .
v_call: TRBV5-1
clone_size: few
cdr3_length: 16
cdr3_aa: CASSFRQFAYNSPLHF

d_call: TRBD1
v_call: TRBV6-5
clone_size: many
cdr3_length: 15
cdr3_aa: CASSYSDGRGKTQYF

d_call: TRBD1
v_call: TRBV4-3
clone_size: .
cdr3_length: 13
cdr3_aa: CASSQTGYTEAFF

d_call: TRBD1
v_call: TRBV29-1
clone_size: once
cdr3_length: 11
cdr3_aa: CSAPGQGEAFF

d_call: TRBD2
v_call: TRBV4-1
clone_size: .
cdr3_length: 15
cdr3_aa: CASSPPGLGTYEQYF

d_call: TRBD1
v_call: TRBV5-1
clone_size: once
cdr3_length: 14
cdr3_aa: CASSPGTGIYEQYF

d_call: TRBD2
v_call: TRBV6-1
clone_size: few
cdr3_length: 15
cdr3_aa: CASSEPGRVAGELFF

d_call: .
v_call: TRBV7-9
clone_size: .
cdr3_length: 13
cdr3_aa: CASSLEGFETQYF

d_call: .
v_call: TRBV27
clone_size: .
cdr3_length: 13
cdr3_aa: CASSLSLQETQYF

d_call: .
v_call: TRBV14
clone_size: .
cdr3_length: 14
cdr3_aa: CASSLQARVYEQYF

d_call: TRBD1
v_call: TRBV6-5
clone_size: .
cdr3_length: 13
cdr3_aa: CASRRTGATEAFF

d_call: TRBD1
v_call: TRBV6-5
clone_size: .
cdr3_length: 16
cdr3_aa: CASSYSGQGAAGELFF

d_call: .
v_call: TRBV28
clone_size: .
cdr3_length: 16
cdr3_aa: CASSFSLDFGSYEQYF